The T cell receptor beta chain described here comes from a study of cytomegalovirus exposure and HLA in healthy donors. A remark on this clone: Antigen specificity is unknown.

Study outcomes and limitations: TCR beta chains numbering 150 to 200 were designated cytomegalovirus-associated. A link between a missense DCLRE1C variant and TCR beta V- and J-gene trimming emerged from a later analysis. Some V segments could not be told apart, so they were left out, TRBV6-2 and TRBV6-3 among them.

V was shortened by 4 bases and J by 5 bases, with 16 bases between the two germline ends. Germline V gene lookup returns CDR1 SGHRS and CDR2 YFSETQ. This CDR3 comprises 15 residues. The primer mix had 60 Vbeta and 13 Jbeta primers. TCRdb's table, derived via immunoSEQ multiplex PCR, lists solely in-frame clones and lacks some. The repertoire holds 120,000 to 150,000 clones, with approximately 70% as singletons. The chain joins TRBV5-1 to TRBJ1-5; D uncertain. This TCR was sampled from a middle-aged woman in good health and CMV-seronegative. Sequencing was carried out using PBMCs. The CDR3 region has the DNA TGCGCCAGCAGCCCGAACACCGGGTGGGATCAGCCCCAGCATTTT. Translating gives CASSPNTGWDQPQHF.